This T cell receptor beta chain came from a study of shared clonotypes between healthy human individuals. General study points: Sequencing depth was expected to influence donor clonotype sharing.

All donors were Caucasian adults living in Nashville, Tennessee. In its sample, this clone was seen many times. The antigen is unknown. This CDR3 is built from 15 residues. Germline CDR1 and CDR2: LGHNA and YSLEER. Trimming at V came to 3 bases and at J to 7 bases, leaving 9 bases not matched to a gene. Only in-frame clones appear in the TCRdb table, and some are missing; sequencing was by immunoSEQ multiplex PCR. The top ten clones hold about 15% of a sample with about 92,000 clones, over 40% of them seen once. The TCR was taken from a woman in her thirties or forties in good health. Some clones in this sample may be carry-over from other donors' samples. The rearrangement joins TRBV4-3 to TRBJ1-5, with 7 bases matching TRBD1. The specimen sequenced was PBMCs. As DNA, the CDR3 is TGCGCCAGCAGCCAGGTGACAGGGCCGGGGCAGCCCCAGCATTTT. It encodes CASSQVTGPGQPQHF.